The T cell receptor beta chain described here comes from a study of blood T cell repertoires in COVID-19. V shed 2 bases, J shed 4 bases, and the junction held 5 bases outside the gene matches. Germline CDR1 and CDR2: LGHNA and YNFKEQ. The CDR3 contains 16 residues. Per the study methods: Amplification from reference gene primers served as the basis for estimated nucleated cell counts. Produced via immunoSEQ multiplex PCR; TCRdb's table is partial and in-frame only. That table supplies the V and J calls and clone size; D and trimming were determined from the DNA. Of 310,000 or so clones listed, about 87% are singletons.

The specimen was peripheral blood. This chain links TRBV4-2 with TRBJ1-4; 9 bases line up with TRBD1. The TCR was taken from a young man with COVID-19, enrolled during active disease. The CDR3 coding sequence is TGTGCCAGCAGCCAAAGGAGACAGGGGGTTAATGAAAAACTGTTTTTT. Translating it yields CASSQRRQGVNEKLFF.